The 10 T cell receptor beta chains below all came from one sample that was sequenced in a study of identical twins. TCRdb ran MiXCR on the 5' RACE reads and lists one entry per CDR3 protein. Of about 520,000 distinct CDR3 sequences in the sample, roughly a fifth were seen once. This sample was shared with a second study, whose subject was T cells expressing NK-cell markers.

Sequencing was performed on CD4+ T cells sorted from blood. These receptors were taken from a woman aged 18-29 years in good health.

V usage is TRBV9 and J usage is TRBJ2-3; 7 bases fit TRBD2. The V gene end was trimmed by 3 bases and the J gene end by 1 base; junction bases not matched to a gene: 11. The CDR3 loop spans 17 amino acids. The germline V gene has CDR1 SGDLS and CDR2 YYNGEE. CDR3 region: CASSAWRGSGGTDTQYF. CDR3 DNA sequence: TGTGCCAGCAGCGCATGGCGGGGGAGCGGTGGCACAGATACGCAGTATTTT.

V is TRBV5-1 and J is TRBJ2-5; 7 nucleotides agree with TRBD1. Germline CDR1 is SGHRS and CDR2 is YFSETQ. This CDR3 spans 14 amino acids. Losses at the gene ends were 3 bases for V and 3 bases for J; bases not matched to a gene: 5. CDR3 DNA: TGCGCCAGCAGCTCGACAGGGATGAAAGAGACCCAGTACTTC. It yields the protein CASSSTGMKETQYF.

The chain carries TRBV12-3 or TRBV12-4 and TRBJ2-1; 9 positions agree with TRBD1. The CDR3 contains 17 residues. V was clipped by 6 bases and J by 0 bases; unmatched bases: 9. As DNA, the CDR3 is TGTGCCAGCAGGATAACCAAACAGGGGGCCTCCTACAATGAGCAGTTCTTC. Protein product: CASRITKQGASYNEQFF.

The chain has TRBV28 and TRBJ2-3; TRBD2 aligns across 7 bases. The CDR3 covers 15 residues. V shed 4 bases and J 0 bases; nucleotides not matched to a gene: 4. CDR1 is MDHEN, CDR2 SYDVKM, per germline. The CDR3 DNA reads TGTGCCAGCAGTTCGATGCGGGGGAGCACAGATACGCAGTATTTT. The encoded protein is CASSSMRGSTDTQYF.

The chain employs TRBV10-3 and TRBJ2-1, with TRBD2 as a possible D gene (6 bases). The V end lost 2 bases, the J end lost 0 bases, and 11 bases lay between the germline ends. Germline lookup yields CDR1 ENHRY and CDR2 SYGVKD. The length of the CDR3 is 16 residues. CDR3 sequence (DNA): TGTGCCATCAGTGAGCCCCAGGGAGGCTCCTACAATGAGCAGTTCTTC. Translation gives CAISEPQGGSYNEQFF.

This clonotype was observed at least ten times. This chain uses TRBV10-3 with TRBJ1-2; D ambiguous. Germline V gives CDR1 ENHRY, CDR2 SYGVKD. Between the trimmed V and J ends, which lost 10 bases and 4 bases, there was a span of 7 bases. This CDR3 contains 10 residues. The CDR3 sequence is CASGSYGYTF. CDR3 bases: TGTGCCAGCGGGTCCTATGGCTACACCTTC.

The genes are TRBV7-2 and TRBJ2-1, with unresolved D. The CDR3 extends over 14 amino acids. V was shortened by 1 base and J by 10 bases, with 14 bases between the two germline ends. Germline V gene lookup returns CDR1 SGHTA and CDR2 FQGNSA. In DNA, the CDR3 is TGTGCCAGCAGCTTAGAGGGCGCCAGCCGGGAGCAGTTCTTC. It codes for CASSLEGASREQFF.

The chain is built from TRBV7-6 and TRBJ2-5, with 9 nucleotides matching TRBD1. The germline gives CDR1 SGHVS, CDR2 FNYEAQ. The V gene end was trimmed by 5 bases and the J gene end by 4 bases; junction bases not matched to a gene: 8. The CDR3 spans 15 residues. The CDR3 DNA sequence: TGTGCCAGCAGCGTCCGGGACAGGGACCCAGAGACCCAGTACTTC. Its protein product is CASSVRDRDPETQYF.

This clonotype appeared many times. The J gene is TRBJ2-5, the V gene TRBV5-6; TRBD1 is a possible D gene (5 bases). V lost 6 bases, J lost 7 bases, and 19 bases lay in between. The CDR3 covers 14 residues. Germline CDR1 SGHDT, CDR2 YYEEEE. This chain's CDR3 is CASNTRGGARTQYF. DNA for the CDR3: TGTGCCAGCAACACCCGAGGTGGGGCGCGGACCCAGTACTTC.

This clonotype occurred a few times. The genes are TRBV2 and TRBJ2-1; 8 bases are a match to TRBD1. Germline trimming cut 4 bases from V and 9 bases from J; bases unmatched to any gene: 5. CDR1 is SNHLY and CDR2 is FYNNEI in the germline V gene. This CDR3 region has 13 residues. CDR3 DNA sequence: TGTGCCAGCAGTGCAGACAGGGGAGCTGAGCAGTTCTTC. This sequence encodes CASSADRGAEQFF.